This entry lists 11 T cell receptor beta chains sequenced from one sample in a study of shared clonotypes between healthy human individuals. Assay: immunoSEQ multiplex PCR; the TCRdb copy retains only in-frame clones and omits some. The table lists hundreds of thousands of clones, 60% to 80% of them singletons, with 1.5% to 2% in the top ten. Sequencing input: memory CD4+ T cells sorted from blood. Specified subset: CD45RA-negative fraction. These receptors originate from a young woman in good health.

In its sample, this clone was seen a few times. The chain is built from TRBV9 and TRBJ2-1; 8 bases align to TRBD1. In germline, CDR1 is SGDLS, CDR2 YYNGEE. The ends lost 0 bases at V and 8 bases at J; junction bases unmatched: 10. This CDR3 region has 16 residues. The CDR3 protein is CASSVGGQDYGHEQFF. The CDR3 DNA is TGTGCCAGCAGCGTAGGGGGACAGGACTATGGCCATGAGCAGTTCTTC.

The V and J genes are TRBV6-4 and TRBJ1-2, with D unresolved. The V end lost 2 bases, the J end lost 5 bases, and 9 bases lay between the germline ends. Germline assignment: CDR1 MRHNA and CDR2 SNTAGT. This CDR3 spans 13 amino acids. The CDR3, as DNA: TGTGCCAGCAGTGACCCGGGTTGGTATGGCTACACCTTC. This translates into CASSDPGWYGYTF.

The chain couples TRBV10-3 to TRBJ2-6; 10 bases are a match to TRBD1. V dropped 6 bases and J dropped 4; count of bases not matched to a gene: 6. The CDR3 runs 16 residues. CDR1 and CDR2 (germline): ENHRY, SYGVKD. The CDR3 loop is CAIRGQGTSGANVLTF. The CDR3 DNA reads as TGTGCCATCAGGGGACAGGGGACGTCGGGGGCCAACGTCCTGACTTTC.

With regard to this clone: Its ends do not fully match the called genes, so a read error is possible. The chain has TRBV13 and TRBJ2-7; 7 nucleotides line up with TRBD2. This CDR3 contains 17 residues. Germline lookup yields CDR1 PRHDT and CDR2 FYEKMQ (reference sequence). The chain's CDR3 is CATSMSGWRGKTYEQYF. CDR3 DNA sequence: TGTGCCACCAGCATGTCAGGCTGGCGGGGGAAGACCTACGAGCAGTACTTC.

This chain joins TRBV28 and TRBJ2-7; 7 nucleotides line up with TRBD2. Germline trimming cut 9 bases from V and 4 bases from J; bases unmatched to any gene: 9. Looked up from germline, CDR1 is MDHEN and CDR2 is SYDVKM. CDR3 size: 13 residues. The CDR3 loop is CASLREATYEQYF. Here the CDR3 DNA reads TGTGCCAGTCTCCGGGAGGCCACTTACGAGCAGTACTTC.

The V call is TRBV6-6, the J call TRBJ2-5, with 7 bases matching TRBD1. The J call is doubtful: the DNA matches TRBJ2-7 better. The CDR3 totals 14 residues. Germline-derived CDR1 and CDR2 are MNHNY and SVGAGI (reference sequence). CDR3 in DNA: TGTGCCAGCACAGGGGGACAGCTCCCCTACGAGCAGTACTTC. Protein sequence: CASTGGQLPYEQYF.

This clone appeared once. The V call is TRBV30, the J call TRBJ1-5, with D tentatively TRBD1 (6 bases). CDR1 is GTSNPN, CDR2 SVGIG, per germline (reference sequence). Trimming left V 3 bases short and J 0 bases short, with 27 bases between. The CDR3 length is 20 residues. For the CDR3, the DNA is TGTGCCTGGAGAGCAACCAACAGGGAAAAGGCTTCATATAGCAATCAGCCCCAGCATTTT. This sequence encodes CAWRATNREKASYSNQPQHF.

This chain connects TRBV10-3 to TRBJ2-7; 8 nucleotides match TRBD2. The length of the CDR3 is 13 residues. The trim removed 10 bases at V and 2 bases at J, leaving 7 bases unmatched. The germline V gene encodes CDR1 ENHRY and CDR2 SYGVKD. The CDR3 here is CATKKLAAYEQYF. The CDR3 DNA is TGTGCCACCAAGAAACTAGCGGCCTACGAGCAGTACTTC.

V is TRBV4-1 and J is TRBJ2-7; 10 nucleotides align to TRBD2. The CDR3 is made up of 17 amino acids. Per germline, CDR1 MGHRA and CDR2 YSYEKL. V lost 1 base, J lost 5 bases, and 11 bases stayed unmatched. The CDR3 DNA sequence: TGCGCCAGCAGCCAAGCAAAGGGACTAGCGAAAACCCACGAGCAGTACTTC. Translating it yields CASSQAKGLAKTHEQYF.

The chain links TRBV2 to TRBJ2-5; the D is unclear. Germline values: CDR1 SNHLY, CDR2 FYNNEI. V lost 8 bases to trimming and J lost 1 base, with 17 bases between them. There are 15 residues in the CDR3. Written as DNA, the CDR3 is TGTGCCAGCCGCCACCCCGTCCGGAGCCAAGAGACCCAGTACTTC. The encoded protein is CASRHPVRSQETQYF.

The V call is TRBV28, the J call TRBJ2-7; 8 bases are a match to TRBD2. The junction had 11 bases not matched to a gene; V was cut back by 6 bases and J by 1 base. Germline V gene lookup returns CDR1 MDHEN and CDR2 SYDVKM. This CDR3 has 16 residues. The CDR3 spells CASSLPGGRRSYEQYF. The CDR3 nucleotides read TGTGCCAGCAGCCTCCCTGGCGGGAGGAGGTCCTACGAGCAGTACTTC.